These 25 T cell receptor beta chains share one sample of origin, sequenced in a study of CD8 T cells in ankylosing spondylitis. Each CDR3 protein gets one entry after TCRdb re-called the 5' RACE reads with MiXCR. Here the sample spans some 180,000 distinct CDR3 sequences, roughly 18% being singletons. Sequencing used blood, either unsorted or a sorted T cell fraction (not recorded which). The source is a male donor aged 10 to 30 with ankylosing spondylitis or in good health (not recorded which).

Ten or more counts support this clonotype. This chain connects TRBV29-1 to TRBJ1-1, with D uncertain. Germline V CDR1 and CDR2: SQVTM, ANQGSEA. With 3 bases removed from V and 1 base from J, the gap between germline ends came to 6 bases. The CDR3 runs to 12 residues. CDR3 sequence: CSVELQNTEAFF. CDR3 in DNA: TGCAGCGTTGAGCTACAGAACACTGAAGCTTTCTTT.

The table lists this clonotype with many counts. The chain uses TRBV11-2 and TRBJ1-1, with 7 bases aligning to TRBD1. The V gene's germline CDR1 is SGHAT and CDR2 FQNNGV. The junction had 13 bases not matched to a gene; V was cut back by 3 bases and J by 6 bases. The CDR3 totals 16 residues. CDR3: CASSFVKGARGPEAFF. DNA for the CDR3: TGTGCCAGCAGCTTCGTTAAGGGGGCAAGGGGCCCTGAAGCTTTCTTT. Full variable domain (missing parts from reference TRBV11-2 and TRBJ1-1): EAGVAQSPRYKIIEKRQSVAFWCNPISGHATLYWYQQILGQGPKLLIQFQNNGVVDDSQLPKDRFSAERLKGVDSTLKIQPAKLEDSAVYLCASSFVKGARGPEAFFGQGTRLTVV.

This clonotype was observed at least ten times. The V gene is TRBV7-6, the J gene TRBJ2-3; 8 bases are a match to TRBD1. This CDR3 contains 17 residues. Per the germline V gene, CDR1 is SGHVS and CDR2 is FNYEAQ. Trimming removed 3 bases from V and 3 bases from J; junction bases left unmatched: 11. The CDR3 region has the DNA TGTGCCAGCAGCTTCGGCCCCAGGGGGCGTATTACAGATACGCAGTATTTT. This translates into CASSFGPRGRITDTQYF.

J is TRBJ1-1 and V is TRBV29-1, with D unclear. Trimming removed 2 bases at V and 4 bases at J, with 8 bases between. This CDR3 is 12 amino acids long. Germline CDR1 SQVTM, CDR2 ANQGSEA. The CDR3 nucleotides are TGCAGCGTTGAAAAGCCGCGCACTGAAGCTTTCTTT. This encodes CSVEKPRTEAFF.

This clonotype showed up many times. The chain recombines TRBV9 with TRBJ2-5; D call uncertain. Germline CDR1 is SGDLS and CDR2 is YYNGEE. The V gene lost 4 bases and the J gene lost 5 bases, with 9 bases spanning the gap. CDR3 length: 12 residues. CDR3 protein: CASSLVGETQYF. The CDR3 bases are TGTGCCAGCAGCCTTGTGGGGGAGACCCAGTACTTC.

This clonotype was seen many times. J is TRBJ1-5 and V is TRBV6-2 or TRBV6-3; D is unresolved. CDR3 length equals 16 residues. Trimming took 3 bases from V and 5 from J, leaving 17 bases between them. Germline V gene lookup returns CDR1 MNHEY and CDR2 SVGEGT. The CDR3 DNA reads TGTGCCAGCAGTTATCTTAGGATTCCGGCAGATCAGCCCCAGCATTTT. Amino acids: CASSYLRIPADQPQHF.

This clonotype was observed at least ten times. The V and J genes are TRBV7-2 and TRBJ2-1; a possible D gene is TRBD1 (5 bases). The CDR3 is made up of 14 amino acids. V was shortened by 0 bases and J by 9 bases, with 12 bases between the two germline ends. Looked up from germline, CDR1 is SGHTA and CDR2 is FQGNSA. The CDR3 is CASSLAGPTAEQFF. CDR3 sequence (DNA): TGTGCCAGCAGCTTAGCGGGGCCCACTGCTGAGCAGTTCTTC. The full variable domain, with the rest looked up from reference TRBV7-2 and TRBJ2-1, is GAGVSQSPSNKVTEKGKDVELRCDPISGHTALYWYRQSLGQGLEFLIYFQGNSAPDKSGLPSDRFSAERTGGSVSTLTIQRTQQEDSAVYLCASSLAGPTAEQFFGPGTRLTVL.

At least ten counts were recorded for this clonotype. The V gene is TRBV18, the J gene TRBJ2-5, with D possibly TRBD2 on 6 matching bases. This CDR3 contains 15 residues. V shed 3 bases and J shed 5 bases, with 16 bases lying between them. Germline CDR1 and CDR2: KGHSH and LQKENI. CDR3 residues: CASSPIGTSQETQYF. As DNA, the CDR3 is TGTGCCAGCTCACCGATCGGGACTTCCCAGGAGACCCAGTACTTC.

This sequence joins TRBV7-2 and TRBJ2-5, with 12 bases that match TRBD2. Germline loops: CDR1 SGHTA, CDR2 FQGNSA. The CDR3 runs 16 residues. The J segment lost 1 base and the V segment lost 4 bases, leaving 4 bases of the junction unmatched. CDR3 nucleotides: TGTGCCAGCAGCTCGTCACTAGCGGGAGGCCAAGAGACCCAGTACTTC. This translates into CASSSSLAGGQETQYF.

This chain uses TRBV20-1 with TRBJ2-3; D tentatively reads TRBD1 or TRBD2 (5 bases each). From germline, CDR1 is DFQATT and CDR2 SNEGSKA (reference sequence). Trimming took 1 base from V and 1 from J, leaving 15 bases between them. The CDR3 has 16 amino acids. CDR3 sequence: CSARVTHGARTDTQYF. CDR3 DNA: TGCAGTGCTAGAGTAACCCACGGGGCTCGCACAGATACGCAGTATTTT.

The gene calls are TRBV13 and TRBJ2-3, with 10 nucleotides matching TRBD2. This CDR3 contains 16 residues. Germline loops: CDR1 PRHDT, CDR2 FYEKMQ (reference sequence). The ends lost 5 bases at V and 2 bases at J; junction bases unmatched: 7. The CDR3 region has the DNA TGTGCCAGCAGCGCCCCGGGACTAGCGCTCACAGATACGCAGTATTTT. Encoded protein: CASSAPGLALTDTQYF.

This clonotype was detected ten times or more. V gene TRBV7-3 combines with J gene TRBJ2-1; tentative D call: TRBD2 (6 bases). With 5 bases removed from V and 1 base from J, the gap between germline ends came to 15 bases. From germline, CDR1 is SGHTA and CDR2 FQGTGA. This CDR3 comprises 16 residues. CDR3 residues: CASSPGAGFSYNEQFF. CDR3 nucleotides: TGTGCCAGCAGCCCCGGAGCGGGCTTTTCCTACAATGAGCAGTTCTTC.

Ten or more counts support this clonotype. The chain couples TRBV5-1 to TRBJ2-5, with a possible D match to TRBD1 (6 bases). CDR1 SGHRS and CDR2 YFSETQ come from the germline V gene. This CDR3 contains 13 residues. V was clipped by 7 bases and J by 5 bases, with 15 bases between them. The CDR3 is CASLWYRDETQYF. DNA of the CDR3: TGCGCCAGCTTATGGTACAGGGACGAGACCCAGTACTTC.

This clonotype has at least ten counts. The gene calls are TRBV10-3 and TRBJ2-7; D unresolved. The CDR3 contains 14 residues. The V end lost 2 bases, the J end lost 7 bases, and 15 bases lay between the germline ends. CDR1 and CDR2 (germline): ENHRY, SYGVKD. DNA for the CDR3: TGTGCCATCAGTGAGACGGCAGCCCTGGGAGAGCAGTACGTC. Translation gives CAISETAALGEQYV.

This clonotype was seen repeatedly, ten times or more. J is TRBJ1-2 and V is TRBV9; perhaps TRBD1 as D (5 bases). With 3 bases removed from V and 0 bases from J, the gap between germline ends came to 15 bases. From germline, CDR1 is SGDLS and CDR2 YYNGEE. The CDR3 is made up of 16 amino acids. The CDR3 region has the DNA TGTGCCAGCAGCGAGGGGCCGGCTGGAGCTAACTATGGCTACACCTTC. Protein sequence: CASSEGPAGANYGYTF.

The chain joins TRBV6-1 to TRBJ2-7, with D unclear. Germline loops: CDR1 MNHNS, CDR2 SASEGT. The CDR3 length is 12 residues. Here the CDR3 reads CASSGPSYDQYV. Written as DNA, the CDR3 is TGTGCCAGCAGTGGGCCATCCTACGACCAGTACGTC.

V is TRBV4-3 and J is TRBJ2-3, with 8 bases matching TRBD2. There are 16 residues in the CDR3. Germline values: CDR1 LGHNA, CDR2 YSLEER. The V and J ends lost 1 base and 0 bases, in that order; junction bases with no gene match: 3. The CDR3 is CASSQGASGSTDTQYF. Written as DNA, the CDR3 is TGCGCCAGCAGCCAAGGAGCTAGCGGGAGCACAGATACGCAGTATTTT.

The V call is TRBV10-3, the J call TRBJ2-7, with 12 bases identical to TRBD1. With V trimmed by 6 bases and J by 5 bases, 5 bases remained unmatched. Germline V gene lookup returns CDR1 ENHRY and CDR2 SYGVKD. CDR3 length: 14 residues. CDR3 loop: CAISPGTGGDEQYF. DNA of the CDR3: TGTGCCATCAGCCCCGGGACAGGGGGCGACGAGCAGTACTTC.

This clonotype appeared many times. CDR3 nucleotides: TGCAGTGCTAGTGAGGGGACGGATGATTATCAGCCCCAGCATTTT. This codes for CSASEGTDDYQPQHF. V gene TRBV20-1 combines with J gene TRBJ1-5; tentative D call: TRBD1 (5 bases). Germline lookup yields CDR1 DFQATT and CDR2 SNEGSKA (reference sequence). The V end was cut by 3 bases, the J end by 5 bases, with 17 bases between. The CDR3 length is 15 residues.

This clonotype was seen ten or more times. This chain joins TRBV5-1 and TRBJ2-3, with TRBD2 identical over 7 bases. The CDR3 covers 15 residues. J was trimmed by 4 bases and V by 0 bases; bases with no gene match: 5. Germline-derived CDR1 and CDR2 are SGHRS and YFSETQ. This chain's CDR3 is CASSLATSDADTQYF. The CDR3 region has the DNA TGCGCCAGCAGCTTGGCCACTAGCGACGCAGATACGCAGTATTTT.

This clonotype was observed many times. The chain employs TRBV20-1 and TRBJ2-3, with 7 nucleotides matching TRBD1. Germline-derived CDR1 and CDR2 are DFQATT and SNEGSKA (reference sequence). The CDR3 runs 14 residues. V dropped 1 base and J dropped 4; count of bases not matched to a gene: 5. The CDR3 loop reads CSARVGTVSDTQYF. Here the CDR3 DNA reads TGCAGTGCTAGAGTTGGGACAGTATCAGATACGCAGTATTTT.

Many counts were recorded for this clonotype. The genes are TRBV12-3 or TRBV12-4 and TRBJ2-1; 10 bases are a match to TRBD1. The CDR3 has 15 amino acids. The V segment lost 5 bases and the J segment 7 bases; nucleotides outside the gene matches: 8. This CDR3 is CASSSDRGLLNEQFF. The CDR3 nucleotides are TGTGCCAGCAGTAGTGACAGGGGGCTGTTAAATGAGCAGTTCTTC.

This clonotype was observed a handful of times. V usage is TRBV5-4 and J usage is TRBJ2-1, with TRBD1 matching 10 bases. The CDR3 runs to 14 residues. Germline V gene data show CDR1 as SGHNT and CDR2 as YYREEE (reference sequence). The ends lost 4 bases at V and 9 bases at J; junction bases unmatched: 7. CDR3 region: CASSRPGTGAEQFF. CDR3 DNA: TGTGCCAGCAGCAGGCCCGGGACAGGGGCTGAGCAGTTCTTC.

This clonotype was detected ten times or more. The chain is built from TRBV29-1 and TRBJ2-3; D not certain. CDR1 and CDR2 (germline): SQVTM, ANQGSEA. The CDR3 spans 12 residues. V lost 4 bases to trimming and J lost 2 bases, with 7 bases between them. CDR3 in DNA: TGCAGCGTTGGGAAGGCCACAGATACGCAGTATTTT. Translated, it gives CSVGKATDTQYF.

Many counts were recorded for this clonotype. The chain is built from TRBV25-1 and TRBJ2-5; D gene uncertain. Per germline, CDR1 MGHDK and CDR2 SYGVNS. Trimming cost V 1 base and J 4 bases, with 10 bases left between them. This CDR3 has 14 residues. The CDR3 protein is CASSESFLPETQYF. The CDR3 coding sequence is TGTGCCAGCAGTGAATCCTTCTTGCCAGAGACCCAGTACTTC.